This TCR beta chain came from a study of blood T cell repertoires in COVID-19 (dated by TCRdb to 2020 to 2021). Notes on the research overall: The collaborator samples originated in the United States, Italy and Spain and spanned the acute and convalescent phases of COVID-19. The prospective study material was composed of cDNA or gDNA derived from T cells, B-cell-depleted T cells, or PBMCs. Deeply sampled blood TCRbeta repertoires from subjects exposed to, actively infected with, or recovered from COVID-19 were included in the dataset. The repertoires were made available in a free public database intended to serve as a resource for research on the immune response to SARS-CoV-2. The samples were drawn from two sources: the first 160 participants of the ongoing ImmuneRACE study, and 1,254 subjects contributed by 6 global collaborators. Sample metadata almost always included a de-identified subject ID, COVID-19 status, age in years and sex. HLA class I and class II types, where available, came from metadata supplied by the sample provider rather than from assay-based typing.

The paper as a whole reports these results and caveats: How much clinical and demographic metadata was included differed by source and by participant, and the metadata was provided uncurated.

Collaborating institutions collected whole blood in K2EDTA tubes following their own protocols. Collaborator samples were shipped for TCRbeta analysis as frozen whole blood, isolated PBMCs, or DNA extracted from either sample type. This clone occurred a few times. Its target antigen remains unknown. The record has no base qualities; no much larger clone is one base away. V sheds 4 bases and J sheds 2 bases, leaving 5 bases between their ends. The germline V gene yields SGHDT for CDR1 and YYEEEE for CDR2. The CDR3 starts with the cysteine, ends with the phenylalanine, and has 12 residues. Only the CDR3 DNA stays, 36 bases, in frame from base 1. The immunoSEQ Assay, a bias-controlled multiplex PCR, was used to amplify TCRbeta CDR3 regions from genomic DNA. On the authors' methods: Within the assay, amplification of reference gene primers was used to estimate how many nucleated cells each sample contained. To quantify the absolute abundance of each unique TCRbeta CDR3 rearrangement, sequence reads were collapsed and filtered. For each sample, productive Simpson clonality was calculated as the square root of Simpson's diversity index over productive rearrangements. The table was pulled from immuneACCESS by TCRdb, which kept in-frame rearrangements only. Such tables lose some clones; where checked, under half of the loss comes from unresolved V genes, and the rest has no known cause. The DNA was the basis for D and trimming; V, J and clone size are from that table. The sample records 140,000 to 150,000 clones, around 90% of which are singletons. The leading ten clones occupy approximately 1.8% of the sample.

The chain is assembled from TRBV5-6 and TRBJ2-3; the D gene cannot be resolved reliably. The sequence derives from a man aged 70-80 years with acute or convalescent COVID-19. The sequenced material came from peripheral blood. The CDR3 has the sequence CASSLSTDTQYF. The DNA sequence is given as TGTGCCAGCAGCCTATCCACAGATACGCAGTATTTT.